One and the same sample provided the 13 T cell receptor beta chains below, sequenced in a study of spatial heterogeneity in lung cancer. Regarding time point: sample taken at primary tumor resection. Each CDR3 protein gets one entry after TCRdb re-called the 5' RACE reads with MiXCR. Of roughly 79,000 distinct CDR3 sequences in the sample, 7% to 9% were seen once. The starting material was PBMCs, obtained at surgery. These receptors all come from a male donor with early-stage non-small cell lung cancer.

This clonotype was seen ten or more times. The chain has TRBV6-6 and TRBJ1-1; unclear D gene. Trimming removed 8 bases from V and 4 bases from J, with 8 bases in between. The germline CDR1 and CDR2 sequences are MNHNY and SVGAGI (reference sequence). CDR3 length equals 11 residues. CDR3 nucleotides: TGTGCCAGCCTGGTGGGCACTGAAGCTTTCTTT. Translation gives CASLVGTEAFF.

This clonotype has a count of ten or more. The gene calls are TRBV5-1 and TRBJ1-1, with D hard to call. The CDR3 length is 14 residues. V dropped 4 bases and J dropped 0 bases, with 10 bases sitting between them. Germline CDR1 reads SGHRS; CDR2 reads YFSETQ. As DNA, the CDR3 is TGCGCCAGCAGCGTGGACCGAATGAACACTGAAGCTTTCTTT. This encodes CASSVDRMNTEAFF.

This clonotype was seen a handful of times. The chain carries TRBV5-4 and TRBJ1-2; D is ambiguous. The CDR3 extends over 14 amino acids. Per germline, CDR1 SGHNT and CDR2 YYREEE (reference sequence). Trimming pared 0 bases from V and 1 base from J, leaving 7 bases between. DNA of the CDR3: TGTGCCAGCAGCTTGGAGGTTAATAACTATGGCTACACCTTC. This sequence encodes CASSLEVNNYGYTF.

The V and J genes are TRBV30 and TRBJ2-7; the match to TRBD1 covers 7 bases. The CDR3 length is 12 residues. Trimming at V came to 5 bases and at J to 6 bases, leaving 7 bases not matched to a gene. Germline CDR1 and CDR2: GTSNPN and SVGIG (reference sequence). CDR3 bases: TGTGCCTGGGGAGACAGGGTTTCCGAGCAGTACTTC. Protein product: CAWGDRVSEQYF.

The chain combines TRBV5-1 with TRBJ2-1, with 9 nucleotides matching TRBD1. CDR3 size: 15 residues. The junction had 8 bases not matched to a gene; V was cut back by 3 bases and J by 7 bases. The V gene's germline CDR1 is SGHRS and CDR2 YFSETQ. The CDR3 bases are TGCGCCAGCAGCTCCCAGGGGACAGGGATGAATGAGCAGTTCTTC. Encoded protein: CASSSQGTGMNEQFF.

This clonotype was seen a handful of times. The chain links TRBV20-1 to TRBJ2-5, with D unresolved. Trimming removed 5 bases from V and 7 bases from J, with 11 bases in between. The CDR3 is 11 residues long. Germline CDR1 is DFQATT and CDR2 is SNEGSKA (reference sequence). The CDR3 sequence: CSAAWPVTQYF. For the CDR3, the DNA is TGCAGTGCTGCTTGGCCCGTGACCCAGTACTTC.

This clonotype was seen repeatedly, ten times or more. The V call is TRBV9, the J call TRBJ2-1; D might be TRBD1 or TRBD2, each matching 5 bases. V was clipped by 3 bases and J by 6 bases, with 19 bases between them. Germline V CDR1 and CDR2: SGDLS, YYNGEE. The CDR3 spans 16 residues. CDR3 nucleotide sequence: TGTGCCAGCAGCGGGGGCCAGCGGTTAAGCTTCAATGAGCAGTTCTTC. Its protein product is CASSGGQRLSFNEQFF.

This clonotype was observed a handful of times. J is TRBJ2-5 and V is TRBV3-1; D call uncertain. Trimming pared 3 bases from V and 2 bases from J, leaving 10 bases between. CDR3 length: 14 amino acids. CDR1 and CDR2 from the germline V gene are LGHDT and YNNKEL (reference sequence). CDR3 sequence: CASSQSPTQETQYF. The DNA of the CDR3 is TGTGCCAGCAGCCAGAGTCCCACGCAAGAGACCCAGTACTTC.

CDR3 region: CASSQYRGSTEAFF. CDR3 DNA: TGTGCCAGCAGCCAGTACAGGGGCTCCACTGAAGCTTTCTTT. The chain has TRBV3-1 and TRBJ1-1, with 7 positions matching TRBD1. The CDR3 sequence is 14 residues long. The germline V gene encodes CDR1 LGHDT and CDR2 YNNKEL (reference sequence). J was trimmed by 4 bases and V by 3 bases; bases with no gene match: 5.

The table lists this clonotype with a few counts. The chain uses TRBV5-1 and TRBJ2-2, with a weak D call TRBD2 (6 bases). V was pared by 4 bases and J by 0 bases, with 13 bases between. Germline V lookup: CDR1 SGHRS, CDR2 YFSETQ. This CDR3 spans 16 amino acids. The CDR3 DNA reads as TGCGCCAGCAGCCCGAATGGAGGGTCGAACACCGGGGAGCTGTTTTTT. Its translation: CASSPNGGSNTGELFF.

This clonotype was observed many times. V usage is TRBV15 and J usage is TRBJ1-1; weak D call: TRBD1 (5 bases). The V gene's germline CDR1 is LNHNV and CDR2 YYDKDF (reference sequence). The CDR3 spans 12 residues. V lost 8 bases to trimming and J lost 2 bases, with 9 bases between them. The CDR3 reads CATGTINTEAFF. The CDR3 region has the DNA TGTGCCACCGGGACTATTAACACTGAAGCTTTCTTT.

The chain links TRBV5-1 to TRBJ2-1, with 9 bases matching TRBD1. The V gene end was trimmed by 5 bases and the J gene end by 8 bases; junction bases not matched to a gene: 11. CDR1 is SGHRS and CDR2 is YFSETQ in the germline V gene. This CDR3 has 15 residues. The CDR3, as DNA: TGCGCCAGCAGGACCCGGGGACAGGGTGGGGATGAGCAGTTCTTC. As protein: CASRTRGQGGDEQFF.

This clonotype was seen many times. The chain links TRBV9 to TRBJ2-1; D possibly corresponds to TRBD2 (6 bases). Germline loops: CDR1 SGDLS, CDR2 YYNGEE. CDR3 length: 13 amino acids. The ends were cut back, 0 bases at V and 7 bases at J, with 8 bases in the middle. The DNA of the CDR3 is TGTGCCAGCAGCGTAGGGGGGGTAAATGAGCAGTTCTTC. Amino acid sequence: CASSVGGVNEQFF.